Each of the 4 T cell receptor beta chains below was sequenced from the same sample in a study of blood T cell repertoires in COVID-19. Sequencing used immunoSEQ multiplex PCR; TCRdb keeps in-frame clones, though not all of them. The sample holds roughly 190,000 clones, less than 90% seen once. The sample comprised peripheral blood. These receptors all come from a woman in her thirties or forties with acute or convalescent COVID-19.

The rearrangement links TRBV5-4 to TRBJ1-3; 11 nucleotides line up with TRBD1. The CDR3 is 17 residues long. J lost 1 base, V lost 3 bases, and 6 bases had no gene match. In germline, CDR1 is SGHNT, CDR2 YYREEE (reference sequence). For the CDR3, the DNA is TGTGCCAGCAGCTCGGGACAGGGGGAGTTATCTGGAAACACCATATATTTT. Translating gives CASSSGQGELSGNTIYF.

The V gene is TRBV7-9, the J gene TRBJ2-7, with D perhaps TRBD2 (5 bases). Looked up from germline, CDR1 is SEHNR and CDR2 is FQNEAQ (reference sequence). V was cut by 4 bases and J by 5 bases, with 21 bases left in between. The CDR3 has 16 residues. In nucleotides, the CDR3 is TGTGCCAGCAGCTACCGCGGGCCTCAGAAAAGGCACGAGCAGTACTTC. Translated: CASSYRGPQKRHEQYF.

The chain combines TRBV20-1 with TRBJ1-2, with D unresolved. V was cut by 3 bases and J by 3 bases, with 14 bases left in between. This CDR3 is 14 amino acids long. Germline V gene data show CDR1 as DFQATT and CDR2 as SNEGSKA (reference sequence). The CDR3 sequence: CSASDRGTDYGYTF. The CDR3 coding sequence is TGCAGTGCTAGTGACCGAGGAACCGACTATGGCTACACCTTC.

This rearrangement joins TRBV9 to TRBJ2-1, with 7 bases fitting TRBD1. With V trimmed by 4 bases and J by 5 bases, 9 bases remained unmatched. The CDR3 is 15 residues long. From germline, CDR1 is SGDLS and CDR2 YYNGEE. CDR3 DNA: TGTGCCAGCAGCCCCCACAGGGGACCCGACAATGAGCAGTTCTTC. It is translated as CASSPHRGPDNEQFF. Supplemented by reference TRBV9 and TRBJ2-1, the full variable domain reads DSGVTQTPKHLITATGQRVTLRCSPRSGDLSVYWYQQSLDQGLQFLIQYYNGEERAKGNILERFSAQQFPDLHSELNLSSLELGDSALYFCASSPHRGPDNEQFFGPGTRLTVL.